This TCR beta chain was obtained from a study of T cells expressing NK-cell markers. Study context: One of the eight sequenced donors was seronegative, whereas the other seven were HCMV-seropositive. Overall study results and limits: Also leading the CD3+CD56-NKG2C+ fraction in a few donors were these clonotypes. In a group of 5 or 6 donors, dominant NKG2C+ clonotypes represented about 1.0-8% of CD8+ T cells.

Reanalyzing the 5' RACE reads, TCRdb keeps one entry per CDR3 protein, without DNA. In total, the table holds around 100,000 distinct CDR3 sequences. This CDR3 region has 13 residues. CDR1 is LNHDA and CDR2 is SQIVND in the germline V gene (reference sequence). To note about this clonotype: No antigen is known for it.

This sequence originates from a woman between 18 and 70 years old in good health. The sequenced sample was blood T cells: a sorted CD56 or NKG2C T cell subset, CD4+ or CD8+ T cells, or bulk PBMC T cells (not recorded which). The V and J genes are TRBV19 and TRBJ2-3; the TCRdb D gene call, TRBD1, has no DNA to confirm it. This CDR3 is CASSMRGADTQYF. Using reference TRBV19 and TRBJ2-3 for the parts outside the CDR3, the full variable domain is DGGITQSPKYLFRKEGQNVTLSCEQNLNHDAMYWYRQDPGQGLRLIYYSQIVNDFQKGDIAEGYSVSREKKESFPLTVTSAQKNPTAFYLCASSMRGADTQYFGPGTRLTVL.